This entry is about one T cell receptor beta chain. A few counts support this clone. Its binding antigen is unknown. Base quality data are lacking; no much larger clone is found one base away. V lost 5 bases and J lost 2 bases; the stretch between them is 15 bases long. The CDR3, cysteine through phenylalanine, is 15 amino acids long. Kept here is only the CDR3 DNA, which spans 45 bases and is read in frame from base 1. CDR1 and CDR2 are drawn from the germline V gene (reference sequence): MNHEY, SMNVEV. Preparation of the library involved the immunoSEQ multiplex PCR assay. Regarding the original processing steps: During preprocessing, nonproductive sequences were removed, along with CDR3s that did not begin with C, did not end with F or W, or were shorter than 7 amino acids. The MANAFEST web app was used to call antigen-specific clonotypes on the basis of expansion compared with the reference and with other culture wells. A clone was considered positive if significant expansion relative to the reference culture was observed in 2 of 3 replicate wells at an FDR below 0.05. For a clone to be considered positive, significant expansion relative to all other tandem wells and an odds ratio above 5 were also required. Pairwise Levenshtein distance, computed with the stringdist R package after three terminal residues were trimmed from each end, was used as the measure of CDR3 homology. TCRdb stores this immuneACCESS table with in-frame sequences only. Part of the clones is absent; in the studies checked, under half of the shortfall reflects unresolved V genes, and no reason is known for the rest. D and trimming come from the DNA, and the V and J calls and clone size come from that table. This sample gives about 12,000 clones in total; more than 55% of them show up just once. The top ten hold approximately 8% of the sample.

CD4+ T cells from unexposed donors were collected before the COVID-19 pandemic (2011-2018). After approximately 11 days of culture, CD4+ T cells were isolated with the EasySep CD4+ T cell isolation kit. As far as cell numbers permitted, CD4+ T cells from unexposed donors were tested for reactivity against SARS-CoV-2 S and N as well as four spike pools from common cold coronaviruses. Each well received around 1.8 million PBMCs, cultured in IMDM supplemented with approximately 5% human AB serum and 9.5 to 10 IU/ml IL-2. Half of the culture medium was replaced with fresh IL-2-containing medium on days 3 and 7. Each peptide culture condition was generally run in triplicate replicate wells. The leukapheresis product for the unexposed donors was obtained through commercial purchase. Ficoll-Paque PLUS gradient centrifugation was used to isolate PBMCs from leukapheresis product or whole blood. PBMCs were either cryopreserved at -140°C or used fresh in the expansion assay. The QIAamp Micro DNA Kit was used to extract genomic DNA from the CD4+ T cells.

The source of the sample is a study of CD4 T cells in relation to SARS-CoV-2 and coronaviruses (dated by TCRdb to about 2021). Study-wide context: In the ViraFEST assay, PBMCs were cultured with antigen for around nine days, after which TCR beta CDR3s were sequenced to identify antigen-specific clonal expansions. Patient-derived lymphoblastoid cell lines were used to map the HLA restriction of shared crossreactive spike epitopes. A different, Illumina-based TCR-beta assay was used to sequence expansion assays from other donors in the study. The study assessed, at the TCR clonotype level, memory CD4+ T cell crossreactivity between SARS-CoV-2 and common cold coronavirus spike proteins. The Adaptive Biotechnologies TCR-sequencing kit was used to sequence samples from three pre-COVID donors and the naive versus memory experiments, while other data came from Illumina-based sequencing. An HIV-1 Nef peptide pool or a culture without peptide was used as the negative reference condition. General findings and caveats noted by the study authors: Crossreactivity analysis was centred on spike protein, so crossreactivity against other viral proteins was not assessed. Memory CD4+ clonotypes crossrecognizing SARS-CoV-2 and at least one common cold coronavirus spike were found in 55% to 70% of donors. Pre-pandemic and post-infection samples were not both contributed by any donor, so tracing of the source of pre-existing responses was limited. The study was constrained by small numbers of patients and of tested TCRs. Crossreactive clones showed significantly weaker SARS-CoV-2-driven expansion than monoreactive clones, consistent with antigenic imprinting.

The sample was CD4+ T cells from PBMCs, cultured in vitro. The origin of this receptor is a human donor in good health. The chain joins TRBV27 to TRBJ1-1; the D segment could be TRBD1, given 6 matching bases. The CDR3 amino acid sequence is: CASSGDTWGNTEAFF. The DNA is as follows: TGTGCCAGCAGTGGGGACACCTGGGGAAACACTGAAGCTTTCTTT.